The 20 T cell receptor beta chains in this list originate from one sample, sequenced in a study of metastatic and nonmetastatic thyroid tumors. Until they underwent thyroid surgery, no patient had received any treatment. With MiXCR, TCRdb reprocessed the PCR reads. The table has approximately 15,000 clones, 23% seen once. Sequenced sample: adjacent normal tissue. All receptors come from a female donor with papillary thyroid cancer or a benign thyroid nodule (not recorded which). Some clones in this sample may be carry-over from other donors' samples.

This clone turned up a few times. A much larger clone sits a single nucleotide away, making a read error possible. This chain links TRBV4-2 with TRBJ2-1; 7 bases agree with TRBD2. CDR3 length equals 16 residues. Germline CDR1 and CDR2: LGHNA and YNFKEQ. V shed 4 bases, J shed 3 bases, and the junction held 9 bases outside the gene matches. The CDR3 nucleotides read TGTGCCAGCAGCCCGTGGTCGGCGGGAGTCTACAATGAGCAGTTCTTC. This translates into CASSPWSAGVYNEQFF.

This clone was counted at least ten times. The chain recombines TRBV9 with TRBJ2-1, with 9 bases aligning to TRBD2. The V segment lost 4 bases and the J segment 4 bases; nucleotides outside the gene matches: 9. CDR1 is SGDLS and CDR2 is YYNGEE in the germline V gene. The CDR3 has 16 amino acids. The DNA of the CDR3 is TGTGCCAGCAGCCCTGGGAGTAGCGGGAGATACAATGAGCAGTTCTTC. Translating it yields CASSPGSSGRYNEQFF.

This clone rates as medium-sized. The CDR3 DNA reads as TGTGCCAGCAGCTCTAGCGGGAGGGTCGATGAGCAGTTCTTC. It yields the protein CASSSSGRVDEQFF. V and J are TRBV2 and TRBJ2-1; TRBD2 matches 12 bases. From germline, CDR1 is SNHLY and CDR2 FYNNEI. CDR3 length equals 14 residues. The trim removed 6 bases at V and 8 bases at J, leaving 5 bases unmatched.

In its sample, this clone ranks as medium-sized. The chain links TRBV11-2 to TRBJ2-7, with D possibly matching TRBD1 (5 bases). V was cut by 5 bases and J by 6 bases, with 17 bases left in between. CDR1 and CDR2 (germline): SGHAT, FQNNGV. The CDR3 contains 14 residues. The CDR3 sequence is CASSVGSGRSEQYF. The CDR3 DNA reads TGTGCCAGCAGCGTCGGATCAGGGCGATCCGAGCAGTACTTC.

The gene calls are TRBV30 and TRBJ1-2; no definite D call. Trimming removed 5 bases from V and 9 bases from J, with 25 bases in between. This CDR3 spans 15 amino acids. Germline V CDR1 and CDR2: GTSNPN, SVGIG (reference sequence). CDR3 nucleotides: TGTGCCTGGGTCCAAGGCCCTCAAAACCCAAACAGCTACACCTTC. It specifies CAWVQGPQNPNSYTF.

J is TRBJ2-2 and V is TRBV12-3 or TRBV12-4; 14 bases are a match to TRBD2. J was trimmed by 8 bases and V by 7 bases; bases with no gene match: 9. CDR3 size: 16 residues. CDR3 sequence: CASILGLAGEGGELFF. The CDR3 DNA is TGTGCCAGCATCCTGGGACTAGCGGGAGAGGGAGGGGAGCTGTTTTTT.

Within the sample, this clone is hyperexpanded (1% or more). The genes are TRBV28 and TRBJ1-4; TRBD1 matches at 11 bases. V lost 3 bases, J lost 3 bases, and 0 bases stayed unmatched. Germline CDR1 MDHEN, CDR2 SYDVKM. This CDR3 spans 15 amino acids. CDR3 DNA: TGTGCCAGCAGTTTGGGACAGGGGGCTAATGAAAAACTGTTTTTT. This sequence encodes CASSLGQGANEKLFF.

The genes are TRBV27 and TRBJ1-1; D unresolved. V was cut by 6 bases and J by 0 bases, with 11 bases left in between. From germline, CDR1 is MNHEY and CDR2 SMNVEV (reference sequence). CDR3 length: 14 residues. The CDR3 DNA reads TGTGCCAGCAGGTCAGTGGCCATGAACACTGAAGCTTTCTTT. Protein: CASRSVAMNTEAFF.

Turning to this clone: This may be a read error, as it is one base from a much larger clone. The rearrangement joins TRBV3-1 to TRBJ2-2, with a tentative D call TRBD2 (5 bases). There are 12 residues in the CDR3. Looked up from germline, CDR1 is LGHDT and CDR2 is YNNKEL (reference sequence). As DNA, the CDR3 is TGTGCCAGCAGCCAATTAACCGGGGAGCTGTCTTTT. Translation gives CASSQLTGELSF.

The chain has TRBV29-1 and TRBJ2-1, with D tentatively TRBD1 or TRBD2 (6 bases each). This CDR3 is built from 16 residues. Germline V gene sequence: CDR1 SQVTM, CDR2 ANQGSEA. The V gene lost 0 bases and the J gene lost 8 bases, with 20 bases spanning the gap. This CDR3 reads CSVEDTGGKGGYEQFF. In DNA form, the CDR3 reads TGCAGCGTTGAAGATACGGGTGGAAAGGGGGGCTATGAGCAGTTCTTC.

This clone has a handful of counts. Other DNA sequences in this specimen translate into the identical CDR3. The genes are TRBV2 and TRBJ2-2; D gene unclear. Deletions cut 7 bases from V and 11 bases from J, with 11 bases between. Germline values: CDR1 SNHLY, CDR2 FYNNEI. The CDR3 has 11 amino acids. The CDR3 bases are TGTGCCAGCATAGGTGGTGGTGAGCTGTTTTTT. Protein: CASIGGGELFF.

The chain links TRBV28 to TRBJ2-7; D is perhaps TRBD2 (7 bases). CDR3 length equals 17 residues. Germline V gives CDR1 MDHEN, CDR2 SYDVKM. Trimming removed 3 bases at V and 1 base at J, with 19 bases between. The chain's CDR3 is CASSFPVRGAGSYEQYF. The CDR3 nucleotides read TGTGCCAGCAGTTTTCCGGTTCGGGGGGCAGGGTCCTACGAGCAGTACTTC.

Relative to its sample, this clone is medium-sized. The gene calls are TRBV10-3 and TRBJ1-1; TRBD1 is a possible D gene (5 bases). Per the germline V gene, CDR1 is ENHRY and CDR2 is SYGVKD. There are 11 residues in the CDR3. V was trimmed by 6 bases and J by 4 bases, leaving 6 bases between them. CDR3 residues: CAISQGTEAFF. DNA for the CDR3: TGTGCCATCAGCCAGGGCACTGAAGCTTTCTTT.

This clone was seen only a few times. This sequence joins TRBV2 and TRBJ2-7; D gene ambiguous. CDR3 size: 12 residues. In germline, CDR1 is SNHLY, CDR2 FYNNEI. V was trimmed by 7 bases and J by 2 bases, leaving 9 bases between them. This CDR3 reads CASKGGTYEQYF. CDR3 sequence (DNA): TGTGCCAGCAAGGGTGGGACCTACGAGCAGTACTTC.

The V gene is TRBV5-1, the J gene TRBJ2-7; D is perhaps TRBD1 (5 bases). The germline CDR1 and CDR2 sequences are SGHRS and YFSETQ. The CDR3 spans 15 residues. Trimming cost V 4 bases and J 3 bases, with 17 bases left between them. This chain's CDR3 is CASSPVQGRDYEQYF. The CDR3 DNA is TGCGCCAGCAGCCCGGTTCAGGGAAGAGACTACGAGCAGTACTTC.

This clone is deemed medium-sized. This chain joins TRBV10-3 and TRBJ2-7; maybe TRBD2 (6 bases). This CDR3 is built from 13 residues. V was cut by 2 bases and J by 3 bases, with 8 bases left in between. CDR1 and CDR2 from the germline V gene are ENHRY and SYGVKD. Written as DNA, the CDR3 is TGTGCCATCAGTGAGGGTAGCGGCTACGAGCAGTACTTC. This encodes CAISEGSGYEQYF.

This clone was found a few times. Other DNA sequences in this specimen translate into the identical CDR3. This chain joins TRBV28 and TRBJ1-5, with D possibly being TRBD1 (5 bases). Between the trimmed V and J ends, which lost 5 bases and 7 bases, there was a span of 15 bases. The CDR3 extends over 14 amino acids. CDR1 and CDR2 from the germline V gene are MDHEN and SYDVKM. CDR3 sequence (DNA): TGTGCCAGCAGTCTAGGAGGCCAGGGACAGCCCCAGCATTTT. This gives the protein CASSLGGQGQPQHF.

This clone counts as medium-sized. The V and J genes are TRBV20-1 and TRBJ1-2; TRBD1 might be the D (5 bases). This CDR3 has 14 amino acids. The V and J ends lost 6 bases and 3 bases respectively, with 17 bases between them. Germline values: CDR1 DFQATT, CDR2 SNEGSKA (reference sequence). Written as DNA, the CDR3 is TGCAGTGCCCGCCGGGACGGTACGGACTATGGCTACACCTTC. It translates to CSARRDGTDYGYTF.

The chain recombines TRBV2 with TRBJ2-7; no definite D call. The CDR3 spans 15 residues. Germline V gives CDR1 SNHLY, CDR2 FYNNEI. The ends were cut back, 6 bases at V and 7 bases at J, with 22 bases in the middle. This CDR3 is CASSGEVRKMGEQYF. As DNA, the CDR3 is TGTGCCAGCAGCGGAGAGGTCCGGAAAATGGGTGAGCAGTACTTC.

This clone was seen a few times. V usage is TRBV2 and J usage is TRBJ2-1; tentative D call: TRBD1 (7 bases). This CDR3 has 15 residues. V lost 6 bases and J 2 bases, leaving 14 bases between the germline ends. The V gene's germline CDR1 is SNHLY and CDR2 FYNNEI. The CDR3 here is CASSPQGGTYNEQFF. The CDR3 DNA reads as TGTGCCAGCAGCCCTCAGGGGGGCACCTACAATGAGCAGTTCTTC.